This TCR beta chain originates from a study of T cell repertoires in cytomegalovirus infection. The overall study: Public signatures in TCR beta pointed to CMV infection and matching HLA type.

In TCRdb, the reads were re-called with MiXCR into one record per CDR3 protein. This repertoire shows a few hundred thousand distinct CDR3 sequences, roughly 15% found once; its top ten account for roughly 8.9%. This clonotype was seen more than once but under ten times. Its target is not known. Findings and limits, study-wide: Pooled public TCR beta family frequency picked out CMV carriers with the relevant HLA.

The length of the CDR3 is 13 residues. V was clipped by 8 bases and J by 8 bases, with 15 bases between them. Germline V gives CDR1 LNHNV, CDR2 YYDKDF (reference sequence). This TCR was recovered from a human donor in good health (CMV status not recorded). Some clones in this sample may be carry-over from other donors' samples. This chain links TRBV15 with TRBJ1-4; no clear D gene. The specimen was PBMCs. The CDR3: CATRPSLEEKLFF. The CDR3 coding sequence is TGTGCCACCCGACCGTCCCTTGAGGAAAAACTGTTTTTT.